This T cell receptor beta chain was sequenced for a study of T cell responses to AZD1222 COVID-19 vaccine. Study-wide points: The study reported that nearly half of spike-specific TCRs target unmutated variant regions. Spike-specific TCRs gained breadth and depth after people received two AZD1222 doses. The CD4 TCRs associated with vaccination extended across spike and predominated at 160-218 and 743-854.

A word on this clone: Its antigen is unknown.

The assay was immunoSEQ multiplex PCR, and TCRdb's table has in-frame clones only and misses some. The sample has approximately 150,000 clones; about 92% are singletons. CDR3 length: 15 residues. With 2 bases removed from V and 1 base from J, the gap between germline ends came to 11 bases. Germline V lookup: CDR1 MNHNS, CDR2 SASEGT. The sample in question was peripheral blood, obtained on day 0 of MenACWY control vaccination. The chain combines TRBV6-1 with TRBJ1-2; D remains ambiguous. This sequence originates from an adult in good health. The CDR3 here is CASSEMIIDNYGYTF. The CDR3 DNA reads TGTGCCAGCAGTGAAATGATCATTGATAACTATGGCTACACCTTC.